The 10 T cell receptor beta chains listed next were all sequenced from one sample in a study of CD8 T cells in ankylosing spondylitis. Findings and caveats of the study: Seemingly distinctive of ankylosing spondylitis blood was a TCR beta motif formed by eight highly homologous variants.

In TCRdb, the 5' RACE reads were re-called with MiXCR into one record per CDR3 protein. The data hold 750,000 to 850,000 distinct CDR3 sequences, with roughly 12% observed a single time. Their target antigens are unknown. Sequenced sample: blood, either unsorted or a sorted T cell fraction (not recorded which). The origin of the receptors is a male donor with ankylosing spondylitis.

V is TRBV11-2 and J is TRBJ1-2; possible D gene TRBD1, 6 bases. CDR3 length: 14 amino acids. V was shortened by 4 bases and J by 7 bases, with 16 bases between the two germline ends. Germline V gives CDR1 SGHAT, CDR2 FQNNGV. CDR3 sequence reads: CASSSLQGRGGYTF. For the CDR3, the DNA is TGTGCCAGCAGCTCCCTCCAGGGGCGAGGTGGCTACACCTTC. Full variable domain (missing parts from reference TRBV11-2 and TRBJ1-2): EAGVAQSPRYKIIEKRQSVAFWCNPISGHATLYWYQQILGQGPKLLIQFQNNGVVDDSQLPKDRFSAERLKGVDSTLKIQPAKLEDSAVYLCASSSLQGRGGYTFGSGTRLTVV.

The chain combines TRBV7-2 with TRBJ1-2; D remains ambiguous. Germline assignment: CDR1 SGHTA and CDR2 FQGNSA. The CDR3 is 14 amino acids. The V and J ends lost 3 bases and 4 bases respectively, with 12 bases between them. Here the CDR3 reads CASSLEGMGYGYTF. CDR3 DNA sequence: TGTGCCAGCAGCTTGGAGGGAATGGGCTATGGCTACACCTTC.

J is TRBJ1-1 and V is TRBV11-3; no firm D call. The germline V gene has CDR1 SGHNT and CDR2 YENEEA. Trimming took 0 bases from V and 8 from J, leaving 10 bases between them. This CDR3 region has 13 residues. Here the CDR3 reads CASSLEHREEAFF. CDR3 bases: TGTGCCAGCAGCTTAGAACACCGCGAGGAAGCTTTCTTT. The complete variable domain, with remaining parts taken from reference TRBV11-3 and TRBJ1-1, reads EAGVVQSPRYKIIEKKQPVAFWCNPISGHNTLYWYLQNLGQGPELLIRYENEEAVDDSQLPKDRFSAERLKGVDSTLKIQPAELGDSAVYLCASSLEHREEAFFGQGTRLTVV.

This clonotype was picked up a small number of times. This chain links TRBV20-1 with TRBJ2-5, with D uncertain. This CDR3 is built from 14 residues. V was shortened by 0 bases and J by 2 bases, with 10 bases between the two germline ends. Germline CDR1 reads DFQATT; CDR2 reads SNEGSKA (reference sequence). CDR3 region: CSARDPLRQETQYF. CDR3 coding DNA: TGCAGTGCTAGAGATCCGCTACGACAAGAGACCCAGTACTTC.

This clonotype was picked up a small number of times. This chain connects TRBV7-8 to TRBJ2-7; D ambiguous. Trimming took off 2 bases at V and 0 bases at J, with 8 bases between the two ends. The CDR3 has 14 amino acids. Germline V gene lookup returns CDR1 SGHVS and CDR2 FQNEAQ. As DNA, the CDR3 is TGTGCCAGCAGCTTATTATCGCCCTCCTACGAGCAGTACTTC. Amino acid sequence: CASSLLSPSYEQYF.

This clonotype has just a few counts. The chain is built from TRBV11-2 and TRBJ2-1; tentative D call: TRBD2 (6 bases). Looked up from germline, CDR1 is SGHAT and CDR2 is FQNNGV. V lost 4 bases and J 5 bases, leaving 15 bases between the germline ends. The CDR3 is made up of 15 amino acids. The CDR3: CASSSTGGWDNEQFF. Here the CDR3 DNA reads TGTGCCAGCAGCTCGACTGGGGGGTGGGACAATGAGCAGTTCTTC.

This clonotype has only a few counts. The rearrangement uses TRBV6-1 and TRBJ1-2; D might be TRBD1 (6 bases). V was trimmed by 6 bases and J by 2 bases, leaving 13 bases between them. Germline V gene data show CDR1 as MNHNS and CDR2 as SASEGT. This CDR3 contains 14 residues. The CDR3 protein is CASRPKQGNYGYTF. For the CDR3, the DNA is TGTGCCAGCAGGCCCAAACAGGGAAACTATGGCTACACCTTC.

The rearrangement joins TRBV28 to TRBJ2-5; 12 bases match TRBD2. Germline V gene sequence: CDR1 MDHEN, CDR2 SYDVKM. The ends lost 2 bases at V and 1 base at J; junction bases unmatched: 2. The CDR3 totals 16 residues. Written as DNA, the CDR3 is TGTGCCAGCAGTTTAAGGACTAGCGGGACCCAAGAGACCCAGTACTTC. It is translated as CASSLRTSGTQETQYF.

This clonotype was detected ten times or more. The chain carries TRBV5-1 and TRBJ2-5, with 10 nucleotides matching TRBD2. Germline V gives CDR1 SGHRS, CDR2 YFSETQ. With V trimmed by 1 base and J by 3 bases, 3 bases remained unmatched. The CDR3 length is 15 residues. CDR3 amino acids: CASSLPSGSEETQYF. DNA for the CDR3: TGCGCCAGCAGCTTGCCTAGCGGGAGTGAAGAGACCCAGTACTTC.

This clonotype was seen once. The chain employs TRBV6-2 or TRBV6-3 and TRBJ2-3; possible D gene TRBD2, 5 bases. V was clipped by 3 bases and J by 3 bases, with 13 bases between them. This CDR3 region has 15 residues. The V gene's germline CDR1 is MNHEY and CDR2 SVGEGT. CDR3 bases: TGTGCCAGCAGTTATGCTAGCCTGGGAACAGATACGCAGTATTTT. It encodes CASSYASLGTDTQYF.